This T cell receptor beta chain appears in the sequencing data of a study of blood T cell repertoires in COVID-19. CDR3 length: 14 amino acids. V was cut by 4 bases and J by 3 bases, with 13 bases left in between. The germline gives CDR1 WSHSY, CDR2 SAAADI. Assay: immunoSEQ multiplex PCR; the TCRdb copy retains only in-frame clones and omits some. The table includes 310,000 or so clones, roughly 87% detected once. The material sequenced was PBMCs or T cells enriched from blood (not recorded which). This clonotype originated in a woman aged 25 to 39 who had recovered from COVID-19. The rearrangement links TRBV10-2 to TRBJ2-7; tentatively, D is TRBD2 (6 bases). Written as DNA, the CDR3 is TGCGCCAGCAGTGGAGGAGGGGCCCACTACGAGCAGTACTTC. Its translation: CASSGGGAHYEQYF.